This is a list of T cell receptor beta chains from one sample in a study of early T cells in non-severe SARS-CoV-2 infection. Each CDR3 protein gets one entry after TCRdb re-called the 5' RACE reads with MiXCR. The sample carries approximately 50,000 distinct CDR3 sequences, 10% to 15% recorded once. The specimen comprised whole blood, sampled at baseline. The receptors were gathered from an adult who was a healthcare worker with PCR-confirmed SARS-CoV-2 infection or an uninfected control (not recorded which). CDR3s include the opening cysteine and the closing phenylalanine or tryptophan. The D gene is left open where the match is weak. Size values are once, few and many counts, or a class for expanded clones, and some rows have none.

TRBJ1-5 | . | many | TRBV3-1 | TGTGCCAGCAGCCAACAGGGTAGGGGCAATCAGCCCCAGCATTTT | CASSQQGRGNQPQHF
TRBJ1-1 | TRBD1 | few | TRBV18 | TGTGCCAGCTCACCGGGACAGGGGAACACTGAAGCTTTCTTT | CASSPGQGNTEAFF
TRBJ2-2 | . | . | TRBV11-2 | TGTGCCAGCAGCTTACTTGACGGGAGCACCGGGGAGCTGTTTTTT | CASSLLDGSTGELFF
TRBJ1-1 | TRBD1 | many | TRBV13 | TGTGCCAGCAGAGGGGACAGCCGTGGGGAAGCTTTCTTT | CASRGDSRGEAFF
TRBJ2-3 | TRBD1 | few | TRBV28 | TGTGCCAGCAGTCGGGACAGGAGCACAGATACGCAGTATTTT | CASSRDRSTDTQYF
TRBJ2-1 | . | few | TRBV5-4 | TGTGCCAGCAGCTTGGATGCAGCCACCTACAATGAGCAGTTCTTC | CASSLDAATYNEQFF
TRBJ2-3 | TRBD2 | medium-sized | TRBV7-8 | TGTGCCAGCAGCTTCACTAGCGGCATTTCTAGCACAGATACGCAGTATTTT | CASSFTSGISSTDTQYF
TRBJ1-6 | . | . | TRBV27 | TGTGCCAGCAGTTTGGGGGGTTCACCCCTCCACTTT | CASSLGGSPLHF
TRBJ1-2 | . | few | TRBV15 | TGTGCCACCAGCAGAGTTGGGGGCAGGGAGGATCCAGGCTACACCTTC | CATSRVGGREDPGYTF
TRBJ2-2 | . | few | TRBV6-5 | TGTGCCTCGCTTAGTACGAACACCGGGGAGCTGTTTTTT | CASLSTNTGELFF
TRBJ2-7 | . | few | TRBV11-2 | TGTGCCAGCAGCTTAGATGACACAGGACCGATCGACGAGCAGTACTTC | CASSLDDTGPIDEQYF
TRBJ1-1 | . | . | TRBV6-5 | TGTGCCAGCAGATCGGGACTTTTTAACACTGAAGCTTTCTTT | CASRSGLFNTEAFF
TRBJ2-6 | . | . | TRBV4-3 | TGCGCCAGCAGGGCCAACCTCCGCTCCTCTGGGGCCAACGTCCTGACTTTC | CASRANLRSSGANVLTF
TRBJ2-6 | . | many | TRBV18 | TGTGCCAGCTCGCAGGAGTCTCCAGGGGCCAACGTCCTGACTTTC | CASSQESPGANVLTF
TRBJ2-3 | TRBD2 | . | TRBV7-8 | TGTGCCAGCAGCCACACCCTAGCGGGAGGACAAACTGGCACAGATACGCAGTATTTT | CASSHTLAGGQTGTDTQYF
TRBJ2-1 | TRBD2 | few | TRBV27 | TGTGCCAGCAGCCCCGGGACTAGCTCCTACAATGAGCAGTTCTTC | CASSPGTSSYNEQFF
TRBJ2-5 | TRBD1 | many | TRBV29-1 | TGCAGCGTCCCGTGGGACAGCCAAGAGACCCAGTACTTC | CSVPWDSQETQYF
TRBJ2-7 | . | . | TRBV6-5 | TGTGCCAGCAGTCCTAGGAGGGGGGTCTATTACGAGCAGTACTTC | CASSPRRGVYYEQYF
TRBJ2-7 | . | once | TRBV4-2 | TGTGCCAGCAGCCAAGAGAGAGGGGCCCCCTACGAGCAGTACTTC | CASSQERGAPYEQYF
TRBJ2-1 | TRBD2 | . | TRBV19 | TGTGCCAGTAGGCCAGCGGGAGGGCCCTCCTACAATGAGCAGTTCTTC | CASRPAGGPSYNEQFF
TRBJ2-7 | TRBD1 | medium-sized | TRBV20-1 | TGCAGTGCCCGCAACCGGGACAGGGGCACGCGGGAGCAGTACTTC | CSARNRDRGTREQYF
TRBJ2-3 | TRBD2 | few | TRBV6-4 | TGTGCCAGCAGCCCCAGTTGGGGGGGAACAGATATCCAGTATTTT | CASSPSWGGTDIQYF
TRBJ1-1 | . | . | TRBV6-1 | TGTGCCAGCAGTGAAGCTTTGTGGTCCTGGGAAGACACTGAAGCTTTCTTT | CASSEALWSWEDTEAFF
TRBJ2-7 | TRBD1 | few | TRBV5-1 | TGCGCCAGCAGCTTGGCGCCGGGACAGCTCTACGAGCAGTACTTC | CASSLAPGQLYEQYF
TRBJ2-3 | . | . | TRBV29-1 | TGCAGCGTTGGTCGGAGGCAGAGGGATACGCAGTATTTT | CSVGRRQRDTQYF
TRBJ2-5 | . | few | TRBV18 | TGTGCCAGCGGACTCACCCCCCAAGAGACCCAGTACTTC | CASGLTPQETQYF
TRBJ2-2 | TRBD2 | few | TRBV6-4 | TGTGCCAGCAGTGAGACTAGCGGGGGCACCGGGGAGCTGTTTTTT | CASSETSGGTGELFF
TRBJ2-2 | TRBD2 | few | TRBV5-1 | TGCGCCAGCAGCTTAGGACTAGCCCCGATAGGCGGGGAGCTGTTTTTT | CASSLGLAPIGGELFF
TRBJ2-2 | TRBD2 | . | TRBV5-1 | TGCGCCAGCAGCCTGACTAGCGGGACCAGGGGCGGGGAGCTGTTTTTT | CASSLTSGTRGGELFF
TRBJ2-7 | . | few | TRBV25-1 | TGTGCCAGCAGTGACTCCACCTCCTACGAGCAGTACTTC | CASSDSTSYEQYF
TRBJ1-5 | TRBD1 | . | TRBV18 | TGTGCCAGCTCACCAGGGGGACAGGAAGATAGCAATCAGCCCCAGCATTTT | CASSPGGQEDSNQPQHF
TRBJ2-2 | TRBD1 | few | TRBV11-2 | TGTGCCAGCAGCTTGGGACAGGGAGTCACCGGGGAGCTGTTTTTT | CASSLGQGVTGELFF
TRBJ1-1 | TRBD1 | . | TRBV6-5 | TGTGCCAGCAGTCGGACAGGGCCGGGCACTGAAGCTTTCTTT | CASSRTGPGTEAFF
TRBJ2-2 | TRBD1 | . | TRBV4-2 | TGTGCCAGCAGCCAGGCGGACAGGTTCAGCTCCGGGGAGCTGTTTTTT | CASSQADRFSSGELFF
TRBJ2-5 | TRBD1 | . | TRBV27 | TGTGCCAGCAGTTTCGGACAGGGATGGGAGACCCGGTACTTC | CASSFGQGWETRYF
TRBJ2-5 | . | . | TRBV12-3/TRBV12-4 | TGTGCCAGCAGTTTAGCAGGCCTGGGGAGGGGGGAGACCCAGTACTTC | CASSLAGLGRGETQYF
TRBJ2-6 | . | . | TRBV11-2 | TGTGCCAGCAGCTTAAGTACAGGGCCCTCTGGGGCCAACGTCCTGACTTTC | CASSLSTGPSGANVLTF
TRBJ1-5 | . | . | TRBV12-3/TRBV12-4 | TGTGCCAGCAGTTTAAGCGGACAGCCCCAGCATTTT | CASSLSGQPQHF
TRBJ2-1 | . | many | TRBV7-3 | TGTGCCAGCAGCCAAGGGCTCCACAATGAGCAGTTCTTC | CASSQGLHNEQFF
TRBJ2-7 | . | few | TRBV6-6 | TGTGCCAGCAGTTTAGGGGGATTGCAGTACTTC | CASSLGGLQYF
TRBJ2-1 | TRBD1 | many | TRBV28 | TGTGCCAGCAGTTTACAGACAGGGGTGCCGTACAATGAGCAGTTCTTC | CASSLQTGVPYNEQFF
TRBJ1-5 | TRBD1 | . | TRBV6-5 | TGTGCCAGCAGACCCACAGGGGGCGTATCGCCCCAGCATTTT | CASRPTGGVSPQHF
TRBJ1-2 | . | . | TRBV3-1 | TGTGCCAGCAGCCAAGATTCAGGGTGGTACTATGGCTACACCTTC | CASSQDSGWYYGYTF
TRBJ1-5 | TRBD1 | many | TRBV11-2 | TGTGCCAGCAGTAGGACAGGGGACAATCAGCCCCAGCATTTT | CASSRTGDNQPQHF
TRBJ2-1 | . | few | TRBV18 | TGTGCCAGCTCCCCCCTGGGCAATGAGCAGTTCTTC | CASSPLGNEQFF
TRBJ2-7 | TRBD1 | few | TRBV18 | TGTGCCAGCTCACAATGGACAGGGAAAGAGCAGTACTTC | CASSQWTGKEQYF